Following are 3 T cell receptor beta chains from one sample sequenced in a study of CD8+CD57+ T cells in acquired aplastic anemia. Researchers used genomic DNA as the template to profile TCR beta VDJ and CDR3. TCRdb re-derived calls from the reads in MiXCR, one entry per CDR3 protein. In the table there are about 150,000 distinct CDR3 sequences, roughly 50% of which are singletons. All patients picked for sequencing had shown, by flow cytometry, an expansion of CD8+CD57+ cells. The sequenced material came from sorted CD4+, CD8+, or CD8+CD57+ T cells (not recorded which) from PBMCs. These receptors were collected from a human donor with aplastic anemia.

The chain employs TRBV2 and TRBJ1-2, with 7 bases matching TRBD1. The CDR3 sequence is 14 residues long. The trim removed 2 bases at V and 7 bases at J, leaving 7 bases unmatched. Per germline, CDR1 SNHLY and CDR2 FYNNEI. This CDR3 is CASSESIQGSGYTF. The CDR3 coding sequence is TGTGCCAGCAGTGAATCGATACAGGGGAGTGGCTACACCTTC.

The chain carries TRBV11-1 and TRBJ1-6; D call uncertain. There are 14 residues in the CDR3. CDR1 is SGHAT and CDR2 is FQDESV in the germline V gene (reference sequence). Trimming stripped 3 bases from V and 2 bases from J, with 5 bases between. CDR3 in amino acids: CASSLGAYNSPLHF. The CDR3 nucleotides are TGTGCCAGCAGCTTGGGAGCCTATAATTCACCCCTCCACTTT.

In its sample, this clonotype was seen many times. The V and J genes are TRBV11-2 and TRBJ2-1; a possible D gene is TRBD2 (5 bases). Trimming left V 2 bases short and J 0 bases short, with 11 bases between. This CDR3 region has 16 residues. CDR1 SGHAT and CDR2 FQNNGV come from the germline V gene. Here the CDR3 reads CASSLQHGISYNEQFF. The CDR3 bases are TGTGCCAGCAGCTTACAACACGGGATCTCCTACAATGAGCAGTTCTTC.